Below are 7 T cell receptor beta chains sequenced from a single sample in a study of regulatory T cells in long-lasting Graves disease. As for time point: newly diagnosed GD, antithyroid drugs for less than 3 months. Extracted PBMC RNA gave rise to the TCR library. According to the study, TCR beta libraries were built with iRepertoire HTBI primers and CDR3-region Arm-PCR. One entry per CDR3 protein results from TCRdb running MiXCR on the multiplex PCR reads. The sample has 540,000 or so distinct CDR3 sequences; roughly 14% are singletons. This sample was shared with a second study, whose subject was T cells in Graves' hyperthyroidism and ophthalmopathy.

The specimen comprised peripheral blood mononuclear cells (PBMCs), sampled at new diagnosis, from a patient treated with antithyroid drugs. These TCRs come from a man aged 25-40 years with Graves disease.

The chain links TRBV10-3 to TRBJ1-1; 9 bases line up with TRBD1. The CDR3 is 16 residues long. V gave up 2 bases and J gave up 3 bases; unmatched junction bases: 7. Germline CDR1 reads ENHRY; CDR2 reads SYGVKD. For the CDR3, the DNA is TGTGCCATCAGTGAGGGTACAGGGGGCCTCGACACTGAAGCTTTCTTT. Residues: CAISEGTGGLDTEAFF.

The rearrangement uses TRBV3-1 and TRBJ1-1, with D unresolved. Germline loops: CDR1 LGHDT, CDR2 YNNKEL (reference sequence). There are 14 residues in the CDR3. The V gene lost 5 bases and the J gene lost 3 bases, with 13 bases spanning the gap. This CDR3 reads CASSGNGPHTEAFF. The CDR3 DNA reads TGTGCCAGCAGCGGAAACGGGCCGCACACTGAAGCTTTCTTT.

This clonotype was detected ten times or more. The V gene is TRBV24-1, the J gene TRBJ2-3; tentative D call: TRBD2 (5 bases). The germline V gene encodes CDR1 KGHDR and CDR2 SFDVKD. V lost 0 bases and J 0 bases, leaving 15 bases between the germline ends. There are 18 residues in the CDR3. The CDR3 protein is CATSDLRAGDSSTDTQYF. The DNA for the CDR3 is TGTGCCACCAGTGATTTGCGGGCGGGCGATTCTAGCACAGATACGCAGTATTTT.

This rearrangement joins TRBV7-2 to TRBJ2-7; TRBD2 might be the D (6 bases). Germline CDR1 SGHTA, CDR2 FQGNSA. Trimming left V 5 bases short and J 0 bases short, with 11 bases between. The CDR3 is 14 amino acids. CDR3 protein: CASSAGLLSYEQYF. In DNA, the CDR3 is TGTGCCAGCAGCGCCGGACTACTCTCCTACGAGCAGTACTTC.

In its sample, this clonotype was seen many times. This CDR3 reads CASNPQGGETQYF. CDR3 coding DNA: TGTGCCAGCAACCCACAGGGTGGAGAGACCCAGTACTTC. V and J are TRBV12-3 or TRBV12-4 and TRBJ2-1; maybe TRBD1 (6 bases). The end of the DNA fits TRBJ2-5 better, so the J call may be wrong. This CDR3 contains 13 residues.

Ten or more counts support this clonotype. The chain carries TRBV2 and TRBJ2-1; TRBD2 agrees at 9 bases. After removal of 7 bases from V and 5 bases from J, the junction contained 6 bases not matched to a gene. The CDR3 runs to 14 residues. CDR1 is SNHLY and CDR2 is FYNNEI in the germline V gene. Here the CDR3 DNA reads TGTGCCAGCAAAGGTAGCGGGAGTAACAATGAGCAGTTCTTC. It encodes CASKGSGSNNEQFF.

This clonotype was seen repeatedly, ten times or more. The chain couples TRBV5-1 to TRBJ1-4, with D hard to call. The V and J ends lost 0 bases and 8 bases respectively, with 11 bases between them. Germline loops: CDR1 SGHRS, CDR2 YFSETQ. The CDR3 length is 14 residues. The CDR3 sequence is CASSLEGFGEKLFF. DNA of the CDR3: TGCGCCAGCAGCTTGGAAGGGTTTGGCGAAAAACTGTTTTTT.